This T cell receptor beta chain appears in the sequencing data of a study of Ad26.COV2.S vaccination and SARS-CoV-2 variants. At the level of the study: Intramuscularly, Ad26.COV2.S was given either once or twice, 56 days apart.

The treatment was: roughly 18 received Ad26.COV2.S at low or high dose, single or two shots; about 5 received placebo; per-sample allocation not given. Vaccine and placebo recipients were sampled on day 63 after the first injection. It was Wuhan-strain SARS-CoV-2 spike that the Ad26 vaccine vector expressed. General study findings and limits: Total T cell responses were possibly underestimated by TCR breadth and depth analyses.

About this clone itself: Antigen specificity is unknown.

CDR1 and CDR2 (germline): SNHLY, FYNNEI. The CDR3 runs to 13 residues. The V end was cut by 6 bases, the J end by 5 bases, with 13 bases between. Using immunoSEQ multiplex PCR, the repertoire was profiled, and TCRdb retains in-frame clones only, with some absent. The sample has some 370,000 clones; roughly 80% are singletons. The TCR was taken from a person aged 18-65 years who received the Ad26.COV2.S COVID-19 vaccine or a placebo. The material was peripheral blood, obtained in a trial of Ad26.COV2.S vaccine versus placebo. This chain connects TRBV2 to TRBJ2-5, with D perhaps matching TRBD1 or TRBD2 (6 bases each). In DNA form, the CDR3 reads TGTGCCAGCAGCCAAGGGGGGCTGGAGACCCAGTACTTC. Translated, it gives CASSQGGLETQYF.